This is a list of T cell receptor beta chains from one sample in a study of T-cell reconstitution after alpha-beta-depleted transplantation in children. TCRdb analysed the PCR reads with MiXCR anew, one entry per CDR3 protein. The sample has 65,000 to 75,000 distinct CDR3 sequences, roughly 4.5% seen once. The sample in question was PBMCs, mostly from graft donor cells, obtained 180 days after TCRalphabeta/CD19-depleted stem cell transplant. The receptor source for this set is a boy under two years old who had a stem cell transplant for acute myeloid leukemia, so the T cells may come from the graft donor. Both conserved end residues are part of each CDR3. A D gene is named only where the DNA matches it firmly. The size field is filled for only some rows; it gives once, few, many or a size class.

d_call	v_call	j_call	clone_size	cdr3_aa	cdr3_nt
-	TRBV10-3	TRBJ2-5	many	CAISGGGPETQYF	TGTGCCATCAGTGGTGGGGGGCCGGAGACCCAGTACTTC
-	TRBV4-3	TRBJ2-2	many	CASSQGTTNTGELFF	TGCGCCAGCAGCCAGGGGACAACTAACACCGGGGAGCTGTTTTTT
-	TRBV15	TRBJ1-6	many	CATSRDRSPLHF	TGTGCCACCAGCAGAGATCGCTCACCCCTCCACTTT
-	TRBV30	TRBJ1-2	many	CAWSVGLATGGYTF	TGTGCCTGGAGTGTAGGGTTGGCAACCGGCGGCTACACCTTC
TRBD1	TRBV15	TRBJ1-5	many	CATSTETRGSGQPQHF	TGTGCCACCAGCACTGAGACCAGGGGGTCGGGACAGCCCCAGCATTTT
-	TRBV20-1	TRBJ1-2	many	CSARDWGDPYGYTF	TGCAGTGCTAGAGATTGGGGGGATCCCTATGGCTACACCTTC
TRBD1	TRBV6-1	TRBJ1-3	many	CASSGQGAGNTIYF	TGTGCCAGCAGTGGACAGGGGGCTGGAAACACCATATATTTT
-	TRBV6-2/TRBV6-3	TRBJ1-1	few	CASEARGNTEAFF	TGTGCCAGTGAGGCCCGGGGAAACACTGAAGCTTTCTTT
TRBD1	TRBV29-1	TRBJ2-2	many	CSVEDSGTGGHTGELFF	TGCAGCGTTGAAGACTCCGGGACAGGGGGCCACACCGGGGAGCTGTTTTTT
-	TRBV3-1	TRBJ1-1	many	CASSRGQNTEAFF	TGTGCCAGCAGTCGTGGACAGAACACTGAAGCTTTCTTT
TRBD1	TRBV20-1	TRBJ2-3	many	CSAERDRAADTQYF	TGCAGTGCCGAGCGGGACAGGGCCGCAGATACGCAGTATTTT
-	TRBV5-5	TRBJ1-5	-	CASSLGAGLGNQPQHF	TGTGCCAGCAGCTTGGGGGCAGGGTTGGGGAATCAGCCCCAGCATTTT
-	TRBV5-4	TRBJ1-6	many	CASSLYLQTIGLMNSPLHF	TGTGCCAGCAGCTTATATCTACAGACTATAGGGCTAATGAATTCACCCCTCCACTTT
-	TRBV20-1	TRBJ1-3	many	CSAIRQESGNTIYF	TGCAGTGCCATCCGACAGGAATCTGGAAACACCATATATTTT
-	TRBV12-3/TRBV12-4	TRBJ1-1	many	CASSLVVPGAEAFF	TGTGCCAGCAGTTTAGTAGTTCCCGGGGCTGAAGCTTTCTTT
-	TRBV3-1	TRBJ1-6	many	CASSENSPLHF	TGTGCCAGCAGCGAAAATTCACCCCTCCACTTT
-	TRBV7-3	TRBJ2-2	many	CASRWGSTGELFF	TGTGCCAGCAGGTGGGGGAGCACCGGGGAGCTGTTTTTT
-	TRBV19	TRBJ2-3	-	CASSIRAGNTDTQYF	TGTGCCAGTAGTATCCGCGCGGGGAACACAGATACGCAGTATTTT
-	TRBV5-4	TRBJ1-1	many	CASSSPGAGTEAFF	TGTGCCAGCAGCTCCCCAGGGGCGGGCACTGAAGCTTTCTTT
TRBD1	TRBV20-1	TRBJ2-1	many	CSARAFDRGGPNEQFF	TGCAGTGCTAGGGCCTTTGACAGGGGTGGGCCCAATGAGCAGTTCTTC
-	TRBV12-3/TRBV12-4	TRBJ2-5	-	CASSPPTGIQETQYF	TGTGCCAGCAGTCCCCCGACAGGAATACAGGAGACCCAGTACTTC
-	TRBV19	TRBJ1-5	many	CASGTLSNQPQHF	TGTGCCAGCGGGACACTTAGCAATCAGCCCCAGCATTTT
-	TRBV5-1	TRBJ1-1	many	CASSSWDGNTEAFF	TGCGCCAGCAGCTCATGGGACGGGAACACTGAAGCTTTCTTT
-	TRBV10-2	TRBJ2-5	many	CASSEAGGAETQYF	TGCGCCAGCAGCGAGGCTGGGGGGGCGGAGACCCAGTACTTC
TRBD2	TRBV20-1	TRBJ2-5	many	CSARRLAGLQETQYF	TGCAGTGCTAGAAGGCTAGCGGGGTTACAAGAGACCCAGTACTTC
-	TRBV12-3/TRBV12-4	TRBJ2-5	many	CASSLAAVGAETQYF	TGTGCCAGCAGTTTAGCGGCCGTTGGCGCAGAGACCCAGTACTTC
TRBD1	TRBV27	TRBJ2-2	many	CASSRLDRGPNTGELFF	TGTGCCAGCAGTCGACTGGACAGGGGACCTAACACCGGGGAGCTGTTTTTT
-	TRBV12-3/TRBV12-4	TRBJ2-2	many	CASSPKTGRTGELFF	TGTGCCAGCAGTCCCAAGACAGGGAGGACCGGGGAGCTGTTTTTT
-	TRBV7-2	TRBJ1-2	many	CASSLDSRTSYGYTF	TGTGCCAGCAGCTTAGACTCTCGGACTTCCTATGGCTACACCTTC
-	TRBV10-1	TRBJ2-3	many	CASSQQYF	TGCGCCAGCAGTCAGCAGTATTTT
-	TRBV7-7	TRBJ2-5	many	CASSPRGLKETQYF	TGTGCCAGCAGCCCCCGGGGGCTCAAAGAGACCCAGTACTTC
-	TRBV20-1	TRBJ2-3	many	CSATGPVVDTQYF	TGCAGTGCCACCGGACCAGTGGTAGATACGCAGTATTTT
-	TRBV5-1	TRBJ2-5	many	CASSLDTARETQYF	TGCGCCAGCAGCTTGGACACTGCGAGAGAGACCCAGTACTTC
-	TRBV20-1	TRBJ1-1	many	CREKRGGNTEAFF	TGCAGGGAGAAAAGGGGGGGGAACACTGAAGCTTTCTTT
TRBD2	TRBV27	TRBJ2-5	many	CASSGGEETQYF	TGTGCCAGCAGTGGGGGGGAAGAGACCCAGTACTTC
TRBD2	TRBV7-9	TRBJ2-1	-	CASSLDREVTYNEQFF	TGTGCCAGCAGCTTAGATCGGGAGGTGACCTACAATGAGCAGTTCTTC
-	TRBV12-3/TRBV12-4	TRBJ2-7	many	CASSFRGAYEQYF	TGTGCCAGCAGTTTTAGGGGGGCCTACGAGCAGTACTTC
-	TRBV24-1	TRBJ2-3	many	CATSDRRTVPDTQYF	TGTGCCACCAGTGACCGACGGACCGTACCGGATACGCAGTATTTT
-	TRBV15	TRBJ2-6	-	CATSNLPGANVLTF	TGTGCCACCAGCAACCTTCCTGGGGCCAACGTCCTGACTTTC
-	TRBV6-6	TRBJ2-2	many	CASTGGELFF	TGTGCCAGCACAGGCGGGGAGCTGTTTTTT
-	TRBV10-3	TRBJ2-5	many	CAISVTGRGETQYF	TGTGCCATCAGTGTGACAGGGAGGGGAGAGACCCAGTACTTC
-	TRBV12-5	TRBJ1-1	-	CASGRTPNTEAFF	TGTGCTAGTGGTCGAACACCGAACACTGAAGCTTTCTTT
-	TRBV29-1	TRBJ2-5	many	CSVSTSKETQYF	TGCAGCGTTTCGACTAGTAAAGAGACCCAGTACTTC
-	TRBV20-1	TRBJ2-3	many	CSAHPPTVRFTDTQYF	TGCAGTGCTCACCCCCCGACAGTAAGATTCACAGATACGCAGTATTTT
TRBD1	TRBV4-1	TRBJ1-2	many	CASSPVTGSNYGYTF	TGCGCCAGCAGCCCGGTGACAGGGAGCAACTATGGCTACACCTTC
TRBD1	TRBV29-1	TRBJ2-3	many	CSVGGTGGNGDTQYF	TGCAGCGTTGGTGGTACAGGGGGCAATGGGGATACGCAGTATTTT
-	TRBV28	TRBJ1-5	many	CASSFIQGQQPQHF	TGTGCCAGCAGTTTTATCCAGGGGCAACAGCCCCAGCATTTT
-	TRBV18	TRBJ2-1	many	CASSPSSEQFF	TGTGCCAGCTCACCCTCCAGTGAGCAGTTCTTC
-	TRBV5-1	TRBJ1-1	many	CASTRGRDTEAFF	TGCGCCAGCACCCGAGGGCGAGACACTGAAGCTTTCTTT
TRBD1	TRBV11-2	TRBJ2-2	medium-sized	CASSLLLQGIGELFF	TGTGCCAGCAGCCTCCTGTTACAGGGGATCGGGGAGCTGTTTTTT
-	TRBV6-5	TRBJ1-1	many	CASSYGSTEAFF	TGTGCCAGCAGTTACGGCAGCACTGAAGCTTTCTTT
-	TRBV29-1	TRBJ2-3	many	CSAKGGISTDTQYF	TGCAGCGCCAAGGGCGGGATTAGCACAGATACGCAGTATTTT